Listed here are 20 T cell receptor beta chains from one sample, sequenced in a study of blood T cell repertoires in COVID-19. Profiling relied on immunoSEQ multiplex PCR, and the TCRdb table lists in-frame clones only, not all of them. The sample yields tens of thousands of clones, 86% seen once. The sample consisted of peripheral blood. Receptors were obtained from a man in his 70s with acute or convalescent COVID-19.

The rearrangement links TRBV4-3 to TRBJ1-1, with 9 bases fitting TRBD1. The CDR3 is 16 residues long. CDR1 and CDR2 from the germline V gene are LGHNA and YSLEER. V trimming: 3 bases; J trimming: 5 bases; junction bases outside the gene matches: 10. DNA of the CDR3: TGCGCCAGCAGCCATAGGGCTACAGGGGGCTGGACTGAAGCTTTCTTT. It is translated as CASSHRATGGWTEAFF.

The chain has TRBV19 and TRBJ1-4, with unresolved D. The CDR3 is 13 amino acids. CDR1 is LNHDA, CDR2 SQIVND, per germline (reference sequence). V lost 0 bases to trimming and J lost 6 bases, with 5 bases between them. CDR3 sequence reads: CASSIDLDEKLFF. Here the CDR3 DNA reads TGTGCCAGTAGTATAGATCTTGATGAAAAACTGTTTTTT. Complete variable domain (other parts from reference TRBV19 and TRBJ1-4): DGGITQSPKYLFRKEGQNVTLSCEQNLNHDAMYWYRQDPGQGLRLIYYSQIVNDFQKGDIAEGYSVSREKKESFPLTVTSAQKNPTAFYLCASSIDLDEKLFFGSGTQLSVL.

This sequence joins TRBV23-1 and TRBJ1-4; no firm D call. Being an ORF, TRBV23-1 has a function that is uncertain. The CDR3 is made up of 8 amino acids. V was shortened by 3 bases and J by 17 bases, with 4 bases between the two germline ends. The CDR3 coding sequence is TGCGCCAGCAGTCAGCGCTTTTTT. As protein: CASSQRFF.

The chain employs TRBV7-2 and TRBJ1-5, with D unclear. Germline CDR1 reads SGHTA; CDR2 reads FQGNSA. The V end was cut by 1 base, the J end by 1 base, with 8 bases between. The CDR3 spans 15 residues. CDR3 sequence reads: CASSLDGNSNQPQHF. The CDR3 nucleotides are TGTGCCAGCAGCTTAGACGGGAACAGCAATCAGCCCCAGCATTTT.

This sequence joins TRBV19 and TRBJ1-4, with D unclear. The germline gives CDR1 LNHDA, CDR2 SQIVND (reference sequence). CDR3 size: 15 residues. Trimming stripped 5 bases from V and 5 bases from J, with 15 bases between. CDR3 in DNA: TGTGCCAGTAGTTCACCGACGGACTGGAATGAAAAACTGTTTTTT. Its translation is CASSSPTDWNEKLFF. The full variable domain, with the rest looked up from reference TRBV19 and TRBJ1-4, is DGGITQSPKYLFRKEGQNVTLSCEQNLNHDAMYWYRQDPGQGLRLIYYSQIVNDFQKGDIAEGYSVSREKKESFPLTVTSAQKNPTAFYLCASSSPTDWNEKLFFGSGTQLSVL.

The gene calls are TRBV5-1 and TRBJ2-3, with TRBD1 matching 9 bases. CDR3 length: 13 amino acids. The ends lost 4 bases at V and 8 bases at J; junction bases unmatched: 5. The germline gives CDR1 SGHRS, CDR2 YFSETQ. The CDR3 DNA follows: TGCGCCAGCAGCCGGGACAGGGAAGGTACGCAGTATTTT. Translation: CASSRDREGTQYF.

In DNA, the CDR3 is TGTGCCAGCAGCGTCGCGCAGGGGAACTCCTACAATGAGCAGTTCTTC. Translating gives CASSVAQGNSYNEQFF. The rearrangement uses TRBV9 and TRBJ2-1; maybe TRBD1 (6 bases). CDR1 is SGDLS and CDR2 is YYNGEE in the germline V gene. CDR3 length: 16 residues. The V end lost 2 bases, the J end lost 0 bases, and 12 bases lay between the germline ends. The full variable domain, in which reference TRBV9 and TRBJ2-1 provide the parts outside the CDR3, is DSGVTQTPKHLITATGQRVTLRCSPRSGDLSVYWYQQSLDQGLQFLIQYYNGEERAKGNILERFSAQQFPDLHSELNLSSLELGDSALYFCASSVAQGNSYNEQFFGPGTRLTVL.

The chain uses TRBV6-2 or TRBV6-3 and TRBJ2-3; 7 bases agree with TRBD2. After removal of 5 bases from V and 2 bases from J, the junction contained 10 bases not matched to a gene. This CDR3 is built from 16 residues. In germline, CDR1 is MNHEY, CDR2 SVGEGT. For the CDR3, the DNA is TGTGCCAGCAGTACCGGCTCGGGGGGACTCACAGATACGCAGTATTTT. Encoded protein: CASSTGSGGLTDTQYF.

This clone was detected once. V and J are TRBV6-2 or TRBV6-3 and TRBJ1-5; a weak D match, TRBD1 (5 bases). CDR1 and CDR2 from the germline V gene are MNHEY and SVGEGT. This CDR3 comprises 15 residues. Between the trimmed V and J ends, which lost 6 bases and 4 bases, there was a span of 16 bases. The CDR3 DNA reads as TGTGCCAGCAGCCAGTTCGGGGCGGGGAATCAGCCCCAGCATTTT. This sequence encodes CASSQFGAGNQPQHF.

For the CDR3, the DNA is TGTGCCAGTAGACCGGGACAGGGGTATCAGCCCCAGCATTTT. This translates into CASRPGQGYQPQHF. The rearrangement uses TRBV19 and TRBJ1-5; TRBD1 matches 10 bases. Germline-derived CDR1 and CDR2 are LNHDA and SQIVND (reference sequence). CDR3 length: 14 residues. The V segment lost 6 bases and the J segment 5 bases; nucleotides outside the gene matches: 4.

Notes on this clone: The junction and the germline gene differ at one end; a read error may be behind it. V and J are TRBV3-1 (or the pseudogene TRBV3-2) and TRBJ2-5; 11 bases match TRBD2. CDR1 LGHDT and CDR2 YNNKEL come from the germline V gene (reference sequence). The CDR3 spans 18 residues. DNA for the CDR3: TGTGCCAGCAGCAAAGAAAGCCTAGCGGGGGGTCCCGCAGAGACCCAGTACTTC. It codes for CASSKESLAGGPAETQYF.

The chain joins TRBV6-5 to TRBJ1-5; the D gene is possibly TRBD1 (5 bases). The length of the CDR3 is 12 residues. CDR1 MNHEY and CDR2 SVGAGI come from the germline V gene. V gave up 8 bases and J gave up 3 bases, with 8 bases separating them. The CDR3 protein is CASGGINQPQHF. The CDR3 DNA sequence: TGTGCCAGCGGGGGGATCAATCAGCCCCAGCATTTT.

V is TRBV14 and J is TRBJ1-4; D perhaps matches TRBD1 (5 bases). V was shortened by 3 bases and J by 1 base, with 9 bases between the two germline ends. The CDR3 totals 15 residues. Germline lookup yields CDR1 SGHDN and CDR2 FVKESK. CDR3 DNA sequence: TGTGCCAGCAGCCAGCGGGGGAGAACTAATGAAAAACTGTTTTTT. Protein sequence: CASSQRGRTNEKLFF.

The CDR3 sequence: CASSQGSGIGYGYTF. The CDR3 nucleotides read TGTGCCAGCAGCCAAGGCTCAGGGATTGGCTATGGCTACACCTTC. The chain employs TRBV3-1 (or the pseudogene TRBV3-2) and TRBJ1-2, with a possible D match to TRBD1 (5 bases). The CDR3 runs 15 residues. The V end lost 1 base, the J end lost 4 bases, and 13 bases lay between the germline ends. CDR1 and CDR2 from the germline V gene are LGHDT and YNNKEL (reference sequence).

This chain uses TRBV9 with TRBJ2-7; weak D call: TRBD2 (5 bases). The V gene lost 4 bases and the J gene lost 0 bases, with 17 bases spanning the gap. The CDR3 is 16 residues long. The germline gives CDR1 SGDLS, CDR2 YYNGEE. In nucleotides, the CDR3 is TGTGCCAGCAGCCCCCAACTAGACTCCCACTCCTACGAGCAGTACTTC. As protein: CASSPQLDSHSYEQYF.

This clone showed up just a few times. The V gene is TRBV3-1 (or the pseudogene TRBV3-2), the J gene TRBJ1-2; 9 bases are shared with TRBD1. V lost 2 bases, J lost 7 bases, and 5 bases stayed unmatched. Looked up from germline, CDR1 is LGHDT and CDR2 is YNNKEL (reference sequence). The CDR3 is made up of 14 amino acids. The CDR3 region has the DNA TGTGCCAGCAGCCAAAACAGGGGGCTTGCTGGCTACACCTTC. Translation gives CASSQNRGLAGYTF.

This chain joins TRBV5-3 and TRBJ2-2, with D possibly matching TRBD1 (5 bases). TRBV5-3 is an ORF for which the function is uncertain. The CDR3 is 14 residues long. The V and J ends lost 2 bases and 9 bases respectively, with 14 bases between them. CDR3 loop: CARSFPQGGRELFF. The CDR3 coding sequence is TGTGCCAGAAGCTTCCCGCAGGGCGGAAGGGAGCTGTTTTTT.

The V and J genes are TRBV30 and TRBJ1-5; the D is unclear. CDR1 is GTSNPN, CDR2 SVGIG, per germline (reference sequence). This CDR3 is 13 amino acids long. V was trimmed by 0 bases and J by 7 bases, leaving 10 bases between them. The CDR3 is CAWSVRERQPQHF. As DNA, the CDR3 is TGTGCCTGGAGTGTAAGGGAGAGGCAGCCCCAGCATTTT.

This chain joins TRBV24-1 and TRBJ2-3, with 7 bases that match TRBD2. CDR1 KGHDR and CDR2 SFDVKD come from the germline V gene. The V gene end was trimmed by 4 bases and the J gene end by 6 bases; junction bases not matched to a gene: 9. This CDR3 has 15 amino acids. The CDR3 reads CATSDHKKGGDTQYF. The CDR3, as DNA: TGTGCCACCAGTGACCATAAGAAGGGAGGGGATACGCAGTATTTT.

The chain links TRBV5-1 to TRBJ1-6; D is ambiguous. The CDR3 spans 13 residues. V was shortened by 0 bases and J by 5 bases, with 3 bases between the two germline ends. CDR1 is SGHRS, CDR2 YFSETQ, per germline. This chain's CDR3 is CASSLGNNSPLHF. DNA of the CDR3: TGCGCCAGCAGCTTGGGTAATAATTCACCCCTCCACTTT.